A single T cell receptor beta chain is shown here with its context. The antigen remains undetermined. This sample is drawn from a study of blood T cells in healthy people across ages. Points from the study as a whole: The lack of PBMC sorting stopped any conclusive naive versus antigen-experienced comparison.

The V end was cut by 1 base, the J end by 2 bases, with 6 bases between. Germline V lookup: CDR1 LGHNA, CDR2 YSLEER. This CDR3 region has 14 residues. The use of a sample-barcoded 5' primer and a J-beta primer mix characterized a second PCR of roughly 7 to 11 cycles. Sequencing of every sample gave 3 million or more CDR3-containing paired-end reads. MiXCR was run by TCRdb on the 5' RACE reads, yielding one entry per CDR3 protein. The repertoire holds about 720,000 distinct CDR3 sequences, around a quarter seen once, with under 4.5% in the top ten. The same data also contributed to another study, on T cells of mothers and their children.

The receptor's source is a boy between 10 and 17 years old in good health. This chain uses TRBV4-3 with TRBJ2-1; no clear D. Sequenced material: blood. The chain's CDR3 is CASSQANAYNEQFF. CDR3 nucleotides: TGCGCCAGCAGCCAAGCGAATGCCTACAATGAGCAGTTCTTC.